The clone carrying this TCR beta chain was seen many times. Its cognate antigen is unknown. These data originate in a study of T cells in Graves' hyperthyroidism and ophthalmopathy. General study points: A 13 V-J model separated ophthalmopathy from stable hyperthyroidism. Most thyroid-expanded clonotypes above 0.001 were also found in blood.

RNA transcripts yielded amplified TCR beta CDR3 regions. Carried out on the TCR CDR3, a first-round RT-PCR used the HTBI primer set. TCRdb redid the calling of the multiplex PCR reads with MiXCR, one entry per CDR3 protein. Found here are approximately 720,000 distinct CDR3 sequences, roughly a sixth of them singletons; the top ten hold around 17%. Pregnant or lactating patients were excluded, as were those with uncontrolled infection or other autoimmune disease. In making diagnoses, clinical symptoms, serum thyroxine and TRAb, thyroid ultrasound and orbital computed tomography were all used. This sequence originates from a woman aged 50 to 60 with Graves' hyperthyroidism that later progressed to Graves' ophthalmopathy. The sample consisted of blood.

The CDR3 spells CASRTNEKLFF. DNA of the CDR3: TGTGCCAGCAGAACCAATGAAAAACTGTTTTTT. The J gene is TRBJ1-4, the V gene TRBV12-3 or TRBV12-4; D call uncertain. V lost 6 bases and J lost 5, with 4 bases in between. CDR3 length: 11 amino acids.